The 28 T cell receptor beta chains below were found in one sample sequenced in a study of Graves' ophthalmopathy and Graves' hyperthyroidism. Amplified TCR beta CDR3 regions were obtained using RNA transcripts as template. HTBI-primed RT-PCR formed the first round, and a multiplex PCR formed the second. TCRdb redid the calling of the multiplex PCR reads with MiXCR, one entry per CDR3 protein. The sample consists of 20,000 to 25,000 distinct CDR3 sequences, about half of them appearing once. The specimen was peripheral blood. The receptors originated from an adult woman with stable Graves' hyperthyroidism.

As to this clonotype: The CDR3 ends on some other residue instead of the conserved phenylalanine or tryptophan, so this is likely a read error. The DNA is left out, because the CDR3 cannot be placed on it with certainty; the CDR3 is given as TCRdb lists it. The chain recombines TRBV7-2 with TRBJ1-1; the tabulated D call, TRBD1, remains unverified against the DNA. Germline V gene sequence: CDR1 SGHTA, CDR2 FQGNSA. The CDR3 has 13 residues if both end residues are counted. CDR3 amino acids: CASSMRDSYRDFY.

The gene calls are TRBV4-1 and TRBJ2-1; D is possibly TRBD1 or TRBD2 (5 bases each). The CDR3 has 16 residues. With 0 bases removed from V and 1 base from J, the gap between germline ends came to 10 bases. Per the germline V gene, CDR1 is MGHRA and CDR2 is YSYEKL. The CDR3 DNA sequence: TGCGCCAGCAGCCAAGATGGGACCGGATCCTACAATGAGCAGTTCTTC. This gives the protein CASSQDGTGSYNEQFF.

V is TRBV9 and J is TRBJ2-6; TRBD2 matches 15 bases. This CDR3 has 20 residues. Germline CDR1 is SGDLS and CDR2 is YYNGEE. The trim removed 2 bases at V and 4 bases at J, leaving 10 bases unmatched. CDR3 nucleotide sequence: TGTGCCAGCAGCGTTGGTCCTCCCGGACTAGCGGGAGGGGGGGCCAACGTCCTGACTTTC. It codes for CASSVGPPGLAGGGANVLTF.

Concerning this clonotype: The final CDR3 position lacks the conserved phenylalanine or tryptophan, pointing to a likely read error. It is unclear where the CDR3 begins or ends on the DNA, so no DNA is shown, and the CDR3 is as TCRdb lists it. Here the CDR3 reads CSARDQPVGT. This chain uses TRBV20-1 with TRBJ2-2; the DNA was not used to check the table's D call, TRBD1. Germline V CDR1 and CDR2: DFQATT, SNEGSKA (reference sequence). The CDR3 extends over 10 residues, inclusive of both ends.

This clonotype was seen many times. The chain employs TRBV6-4 and TRBJ2-2; D is perhaps TRBD2 (5 bases). Germline values: CDR1 MRHNA, CDR2 SNTAGT. This CDR3 spans 13 amino acids. Trimming shortened V by 2 bases and J by 7 bases, and 8 bases separated the two germline ends. CDR3 residues: CASSDGEYGELFF. CDR3 in DNA: TGTGCCAGCAGTGACGGGGAGTACGGGGAGCTGTTTTTT.

This clonotype is classed as medium-sized. The chain links TRBV20-1 to TRBJ2-7; D possibly corresponds to TRBD2 (5 bases). The CDR3 has 15 amino acids. V dropped 3 bases and J dropped 2 bases, with 17 bases sitting between them. Germline CDR1 DFQATT, CDR2 SNEGSKA (reference sequence). DNA for the CDR3: TGCAGTGCTAGCGACTTCCCAGCGGAGGCCTACGAGCAGTACTTC. It yields the protein CSASDFPAEAYEQYF.

This clonotype was seen once. The chain combines TRBV4-1 with TRBJ2-3; 10 bases map to TRBD2. Germline CDR1 is MGHRA and CDR2 is YSYEKL. This CDR3 contains 18 residues. V was pared by 0 bases and J by 2 bases, with 8 bases of the junction left unmatched. In DNA, the CDR3 is TGCGCCAGCAGCCAAGAGTCCCCTACTAGCGGGAACACAGATACGCAGTATTTT. It specifies CASSQESPTSGNTDTQYF.

Only one count was recorded for this clonotype. The rearrangement uses TRBV19 and TRBJ2-7; possibly TRBD1 or TRBD2 for D (5 bases each). V dropped 7 bases and J dropped 3 bases, with 16 bases sitting between them. The CDR3 loop spans 14 amino acids. Germline values: CDR1 LNHDA, CDR2 SQIVND (reference sequence). The CDR3 is CASTPGRRFYEQYF. CDR3 DNA sequence: TGTGCCAGTACGCCGGGACGGCGCTTCTACGAGCAGTACTTC.

A word on this clonotype: As the CDR3 is not closed by the conserved phenylalanine or tryptophan, this likely results from a read error. It is unclear where the CDR3 begins or ends on the DNA, so no DNA is shown, and the CDR3 is as TCRdb lists it. The chain couples TRBV20-1 to TRBJ2-1; no check of the table's D call, TRBD1, against the DNA was made. From germline, CDR1 is DFQATT and CDR2 SNEGSKA (reference sequence). Inclusive of both ends, the CDR3 amounts to 10 amino acids. This CDR3 reads CSAGGTARTL.

The chain uses TRBV20-1 and TRBJ2-7, with 9 bases that match TRBD2. In germline, CDR1 is DFQATT, CDR2 SNEGSKA (reference sequence). This CDR3 has 13 amino acids. J was trimmed by 3 bases and V by 1 base; bases with no gene match: 1. CDR3 protein: CSARGTSDYEQYF. The CDR3 bases are TGCAGTGCTAGAGGGACTAGCGACTACGAGCAGTACTTC.

The V and J genes are TRBV14 and TRBJ2-5, with 11 bases identical to TRBD2. The CDR3 extends over 16 amino acids. Germline V CDR1 and CDR2: SGHDN, FVKESK. The J segment lost 5 bases and the V segment lost 2 bases, leaving 7 bases of the junction unmatched. CDR3 DNA: TGTGCCAGCAGCCAAACCCTAGCGGGAGGAGGGGAGACCCAGTACTTC. This sequence encodes CASSQTLAGGGETQYF. Complete variable domain (other parts from reference TRBV14 and TRBJ2-5): EAGVTQFPSHSVIEKGQTVTLRCDPISGHDNLYWYRRVMGKEIKFLLHFVKESKQDESGMPNNRFLAERTGGTYSTLKVQPAELEDSGVYFCASSQTLAGGGETQYFGPGTRLLVL.

This clonotype was picked up many times. The rearrangement uses TRBV10-3 and TRBJ2-7; 11 nucleotides match TRBD1. Germline V gene lookup returns CDR1 ENHRY and CDR2 SYGVKD. The CDR3 sequence is 19 residues long. The trim removed 6 bases at V and 0 bases at J, leaving 16 bases unmatched. This CDR3 reads CAIRNPPGDRGGSSYEQYF. DNA for the CDR3: TGTGCCATCAGGAACCCCCCCGGGGACAGGGGGGGTAGCTCCTACGAGCAGTACTTC.

This clonotype was counted a few times. The genes are TRBV29-1 and TRBJ2-2; 12 bases line up with TRBD1. The trim removed 7 bases at V and 8 bases at J, leaving 11 bases unmatched. The germline CDR1 and CDR2 sequences are SQVTM and ANQGSEA. This CDR3 is built from 15 residues. The CDR3 DNA is TGCAGCGCCAAGGGACAGGGGGCGTTAAGTGGGGAGCTGTTTTTT. Translation gives CSAKGQGALSGELFF.

V and J are TRBV20-1 and TRBJ2-7, with TRBD2 matching 11 bases. The CDR3 runs 15 residues. The ends lost 5 bases at V and 3 bases at J; junction bases unmatched: 9. CDR1 is DFQATT and CDR2 is SNEGSKA in the germline V gene (reference sequence). CDR3 protein: CSASRLAGNIYEQYF. CDR3 in DNA: TGCAGTGCTTCGCGACTAGCGGGAAATATCTACGAGCAGTACTTC.

With respect to this clonotype: The junction departs from the called germline gene at one end, perhaps through a read error. This chain links TRBV27 with TRBJ2-1; 8 bases line up with TRBD2. Germline lookup yields CDR1 MNHEY and CDR2 SMNVEV (reference sequence). CDR3 length: 15 residues. The CDR3 is CANSLSGSSYKEQFF. The CDR3 coding sequence is TGTGCCAACAGTTTAAGCGGGAGCTCCTACAAGGAGCAGTTCTTC.

Comment on this clonotype: At one of its ends the junction is not consistent with the germline gene, which may arise from a read error. The chain employs TRBV20-1 and TRBJ2-1, with 9 bases fitting TRBD2. This CDR3 has 15 residues. In germline, CDR1 is DFQATT, CDR2 SNEGSKA (reference sequence). The CDR3 reads CSASLAGVSHNEQSF. The CDR3 region has the DNA TGCAGTGCTAGTTTAGCGGGAGTGTCCCACAATGAGCAGTCCTTC.

Within the sample, this clonotype is medium-sized (0.01 to 0.1%). The chain links TRBV7-9 to TRBJ2-1; 12 nucleotides match TRBD2. Germline CDR1 is SEHNR and CDR2 is FQNEAQ (reference sequence). J was trimmed by 7 bases and V by 5 bases; bases with no gene match: 3. This CDR3 region has 14 residues. As DNA, the CDR3 is TGTGCCAGCAGCGACGGACTAGCGGGGAATGAGCAGTTCTTC. Translating gives CASSDGLAGNEQFF.

The V call is TRBV20-1, the J call TRBJ2-7; TRBD1 matches 7 bases. J was trimmed by 0 bases and V by 4 bases; bases with no gene match: 6. Germline V CDR1 and CDR2: DFQATT, SNEGSKA (reference sequence). The CDR3 has 14 amino acids. DNA for the CDR3: TGCAGTGCTAATCCGGGACAGAGCTCCTACGAGCAGTACTTC. As protein: CSANPGQSSYEQYF.

This rearrangement joins TRBV10-3 to TRBJ1-1; the match to TRBD1 covers 8 bases. The germline CDR1 and CDR2 sequences are ENHRY and SYGVKD. This CDR3 region has 14 residues. V lost 5 bases to trimming and J lost 5 bases; unmatched junction nucleotides: 7. The CDR3: CAISQGAEGTEAFF. CDR3 DNA sequence: TGTGCCATCAGTCAGGGGGCTGAGGGTACTGAAGCTTTCTTT.

Of note for this clonotype: This may come from a read error, since a much larger clone is one base off. The chain joins TRBV28 to TRBJ1-4; D is possibly TRBD1 (6 bases). The CDR3 extends over 14 amino acids. CDR1 is MDHEN, CDR2 SYDVKM, per germline. V lost 3 bases, J lost 8 bases, and 13 bases lay in between. CDR3 protein: CASSFYGGAEKLFF. In nucleotides, the CDR3 is TGTGCCAGCAGTTTTTACGGGGGCGCAGAAAAACTGTTTTTT.

The V call is TRBV9, the J call TRBJ1-6, with 7 bases fitting TRBD1. The CDR3 runs 14 residues. Germline lookup yields CDR1 SGDLS and CDR2 YYNGEE. Trimming at V came to 3 bases and at J to 4 bases, leaving 1 base not matched to a gene. As DNA, the CDR3 is TGTGCCAGCAGCGAACAGGGGTATAATTCACCCCTCCACTTT. Translating gives CASSEQGYNSPLHF.

The V and J genes are TRBV11-2 and TRBJ2-7; weak D call: TRBD1 (6 bases). V was pared by 1 base and J by 3 bases, with 7 bases between. Germline-derived CDR1 and CDR2 are SGHAT and FQNNGV. This CDR3 region has 13 residues. CDR3 in amino acids: CASSLGQDYEQYF. The CDR3 bases are TGTGCCAGCAGCTTAGGACAGGACTACGAGCAGTACTTC. Variable domain in full (rest from reference TRBV11-2 and TRBJ2-7): EAGVAQSPRYKIIEKRQSVAFWCNPISGHATLYWYQQILGQGPKLLIQFQNNGVVDDSQLPKDRFSAERLKGVDSTLKIQPAKLEDSAVYLCASSLGQDYEQYFGPGTRLTVT.

This chain connects TRBV7-3 to TRBJ2-1; no reliable D call. The V gene's germline CDR1 is SGHTA and CDR2 FQGTGA. The V end lost 3 bases, the J end lost 10 bases, and 10 bases lay between the germline ends. The CDR3 loop spans 12 amino acids. The CDR3 loop is CASSLPPAEQFF. In DNA form, the CDR3 reads TGTGCCAGCAGCTTGCCCCCTGCGGAGCAGTTCTTC.

This clonotype was counted a single time. Since no conserved phenylalanine or tryptophan closes the CDR3, a read error is the likely cause. It is unclear where the CDR3 begins or ends on the DNA, so no DNA is shown, and the CDR3 is as TCRdb lists it. The V call is TRBV20-1, the J call TRBJ2-5. The CDR3 spans 9 amino acids, including both terminal residues. Germline assignment: CDR1 DFQATT and CDR2 SNEGSKA (reference sequence). CDR3 residues: CSARVHGNY.

This clonotype is termed medium-sized. The chain carries TRBV20-1 and TRBJ2-7; no reliable D call. Germline CDR1 reads DFQATT; CDR2 reads SNEGSKA (reference sequence). CDR3 length: 13 amino acids. V was clipped by 3 bases and J by 0 bases, with 9 bases between them. The chain's CDR3 is CSASGQSSYEQYF. The CDR3 DNA sequence: TGCAGTGCTAGCGGGCAAAGCTCCTACGAGCAGTACTTC.

Many counts were recorded for this clonotype. Being one base from a much bigger clone, this may be a read error. The rearrangement links TRBV3-1 to TRBJ2-7; 9 bases match TRBD2. Unmatched junction bases numbered 5, after V lost 3 bases and J lost 2 bases. The CDR3 covers 15 residues. Germline V CDR1 and CDR2: LGHDT, YNNKEL (reference sequence). The CDR3 loop is CASSQASGKAYEQYF. DNA of the CDR3: TGTGCCAGCAGCCAGGCTAGCGGGAAGGCCTACGAGCAGTACTTC.

This clonotype was counted many times. A much larger clone is a single base away; this may be a read error. The chain couples TRBV7-8 to TRBJ1-1; D remains ambiguous. The germline V gene has CDR1 SGHVS and CDR2 FQNEAQ. This CDR3 region has 15 residues. V was clipped by 3 bases and J by 6 bases, with 17 bases between them. CDR3 in amino acids: CASSFSVWGNAEAFF. For the CDR3, the DNA is TGTGCCAGCAGCTTTTCGGTTTGGGGTAACGCTGAAGCTTTCTTT. Looking up the rest from reference TRBV7-8 and TRBJ1-1 gives the full variable domain: GAGVSQSPRYKVAKRGQDVALRCDPISGHVSLFWYQQALGQGPEFLTYFQNEAQLDKSGLPSDRFFAERPEGSVSTLKIQRTQQEDSAVYLCASSFSVWGNAEAFFGQGTRLTVV.

The sample holds a few counts of this clonotype. V gene TRBV7-8 combines with J gene TRBJ2-3, with 15 bases matching TRBD2. Germline lookup yields CDR1 SGHVS and CDR2 FQNEAQ. The CDR3 covers 18 residues. V gave up 5 bases and J gave up 3 bases; unmatched junction bases: 9. The CDR3: CASSPGLAGGGWTDTQYF. The CDR3 DNA is TGTGCCAGCAGCCCGGGACTAGCGGGAGGTGGGTGGACAGATACGCAGTATTTT.